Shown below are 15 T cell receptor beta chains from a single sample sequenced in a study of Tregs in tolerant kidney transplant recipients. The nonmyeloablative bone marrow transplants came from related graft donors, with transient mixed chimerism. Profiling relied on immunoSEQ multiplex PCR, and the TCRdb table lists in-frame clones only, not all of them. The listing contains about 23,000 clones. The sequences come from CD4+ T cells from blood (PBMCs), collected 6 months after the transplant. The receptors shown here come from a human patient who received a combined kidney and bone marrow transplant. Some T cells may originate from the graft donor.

The CDR3 sequence is CASSSSRGDDTEAFF. The covered CDR3 bases are TGTGCCAGCTCATCATCACGGGGTGATGACACTGAA. The chain couples TRBV18 to TRBJ1-1; D unresolved. The read ends 3 residues early relative to the CDR3; the germline J gene fills the gap. The V end was cut by 5 bases, the J end by 3 bases, with 16 bases between. CDR3 length: 15 amino acids. Germline CDR1 reads KGHSH; CDR2 reads LQKENI.

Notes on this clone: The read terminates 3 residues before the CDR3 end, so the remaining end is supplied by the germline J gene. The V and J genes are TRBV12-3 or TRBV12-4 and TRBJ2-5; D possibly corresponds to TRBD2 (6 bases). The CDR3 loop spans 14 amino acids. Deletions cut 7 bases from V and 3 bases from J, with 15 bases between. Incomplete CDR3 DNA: TGTGCCAGCACTCCCGCGGGGAGCGAAGAGACC. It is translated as CASTPAGSEET. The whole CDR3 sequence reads CASTPAGSEETQYF.

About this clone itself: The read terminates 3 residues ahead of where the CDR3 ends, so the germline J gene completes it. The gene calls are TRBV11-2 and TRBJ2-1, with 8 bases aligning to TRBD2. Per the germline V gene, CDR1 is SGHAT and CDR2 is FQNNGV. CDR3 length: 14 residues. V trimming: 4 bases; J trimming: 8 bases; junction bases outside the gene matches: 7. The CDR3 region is CASSSNGLAYEQFF. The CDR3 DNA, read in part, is TGTGCCAGCAGCTCAAACGGACTAGCCTATGAG.

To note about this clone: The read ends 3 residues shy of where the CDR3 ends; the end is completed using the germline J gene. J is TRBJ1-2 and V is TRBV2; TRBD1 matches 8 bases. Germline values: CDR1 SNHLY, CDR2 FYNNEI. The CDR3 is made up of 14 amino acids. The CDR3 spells CASRADRGAYGYTF. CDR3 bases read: TGTGCCAGCAGGGCAGACAGGGGTGCTTACGGC. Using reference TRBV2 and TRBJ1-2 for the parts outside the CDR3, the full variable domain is EPEVTQTPSHQVTQMGQEVILRCVPISNHLYFYWYRQILGQKVEFLVSFYNNEISEKSEIFDDQFSVERPDGSNFTLKIRSTKLEDSAMYFCASRADRGAYGYTFGSGTRLTVV.

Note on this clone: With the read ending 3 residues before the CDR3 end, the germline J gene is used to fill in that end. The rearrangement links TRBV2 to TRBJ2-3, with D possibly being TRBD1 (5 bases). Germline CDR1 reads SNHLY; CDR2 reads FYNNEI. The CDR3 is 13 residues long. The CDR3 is CASSDELQVAQYF. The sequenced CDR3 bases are TGTGCCAGCAGTGACGAACTACAGGTAGCG. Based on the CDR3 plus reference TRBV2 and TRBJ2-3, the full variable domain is EPEVTQTPSHQVTQMGQEVILRCVPISNHLYFYWYRQILGQKVEFLVSFYNNEISEKSEIFDDQFSVERPDGSNFTLKIRSTKLEDSAMYFCASSDELQVAQYFGPGTRLTVL.

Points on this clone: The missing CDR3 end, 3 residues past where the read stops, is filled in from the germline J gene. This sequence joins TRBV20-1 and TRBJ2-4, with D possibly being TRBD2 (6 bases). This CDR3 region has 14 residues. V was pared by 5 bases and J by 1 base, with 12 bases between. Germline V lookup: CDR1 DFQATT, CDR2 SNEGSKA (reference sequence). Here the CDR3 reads CSAQGRGAKNIQYF. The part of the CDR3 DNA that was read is TGCAGTGCTCAGGGACGGGGGGCCAAAAACATT.

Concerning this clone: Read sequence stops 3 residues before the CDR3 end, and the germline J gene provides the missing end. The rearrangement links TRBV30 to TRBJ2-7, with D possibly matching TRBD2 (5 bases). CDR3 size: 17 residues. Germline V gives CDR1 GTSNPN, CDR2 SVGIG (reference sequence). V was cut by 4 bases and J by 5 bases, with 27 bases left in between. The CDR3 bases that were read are TGTGCCTGGAATCGGGGAGTTGGTGGGTCGGGAAGAAACGAG. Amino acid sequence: CAWNRGVGGSGRNE. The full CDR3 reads CAWNRGVGGSGRNEQYF.

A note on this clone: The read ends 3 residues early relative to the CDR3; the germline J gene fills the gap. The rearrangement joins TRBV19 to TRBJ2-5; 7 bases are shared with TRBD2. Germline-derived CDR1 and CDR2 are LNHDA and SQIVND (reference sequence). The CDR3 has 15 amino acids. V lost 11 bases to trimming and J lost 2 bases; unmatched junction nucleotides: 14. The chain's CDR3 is CACPGGTTCQETQYF. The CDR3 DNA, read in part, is TGTGCCTGCCCTGGGGGGACTACATGTCAAGAGACC.

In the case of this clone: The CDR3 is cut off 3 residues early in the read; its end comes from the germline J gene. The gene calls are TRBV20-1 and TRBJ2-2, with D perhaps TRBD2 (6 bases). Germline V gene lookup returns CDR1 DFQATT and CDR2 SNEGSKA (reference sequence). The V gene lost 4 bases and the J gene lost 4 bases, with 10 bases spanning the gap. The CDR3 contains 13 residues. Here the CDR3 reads CSATSASTGELFF. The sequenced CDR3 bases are TGCAGTGCTACTAGCGCATCCACCGGGGAG.

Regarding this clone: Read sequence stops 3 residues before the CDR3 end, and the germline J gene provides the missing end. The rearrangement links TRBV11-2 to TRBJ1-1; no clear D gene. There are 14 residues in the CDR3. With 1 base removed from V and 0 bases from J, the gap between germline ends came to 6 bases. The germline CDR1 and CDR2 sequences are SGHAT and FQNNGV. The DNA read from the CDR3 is TGTGCCAGCAGCTTAGGTACAGTGAACACTGAA. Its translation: CASSLGTVNTE. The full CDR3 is CASSLGTVNTEAFF.

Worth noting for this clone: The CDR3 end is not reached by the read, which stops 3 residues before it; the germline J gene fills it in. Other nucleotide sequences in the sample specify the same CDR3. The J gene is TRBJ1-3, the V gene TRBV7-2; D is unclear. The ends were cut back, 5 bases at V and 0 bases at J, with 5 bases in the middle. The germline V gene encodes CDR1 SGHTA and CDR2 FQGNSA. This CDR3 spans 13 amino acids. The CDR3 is CASSPNSGNTIYF. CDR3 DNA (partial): TGTGCCAGCAGCCCTAACTCTGGAAACACC.

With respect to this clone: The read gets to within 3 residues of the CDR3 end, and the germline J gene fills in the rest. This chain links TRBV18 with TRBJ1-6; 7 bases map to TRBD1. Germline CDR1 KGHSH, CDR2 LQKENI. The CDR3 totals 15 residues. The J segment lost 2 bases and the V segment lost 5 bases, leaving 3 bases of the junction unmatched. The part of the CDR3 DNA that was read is TGTGCCAGCTCAGTTCAGGGGGCCTATAATTCACCC. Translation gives CASSVQGAYNSP. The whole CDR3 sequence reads CASSVQGAYNSPLHF.

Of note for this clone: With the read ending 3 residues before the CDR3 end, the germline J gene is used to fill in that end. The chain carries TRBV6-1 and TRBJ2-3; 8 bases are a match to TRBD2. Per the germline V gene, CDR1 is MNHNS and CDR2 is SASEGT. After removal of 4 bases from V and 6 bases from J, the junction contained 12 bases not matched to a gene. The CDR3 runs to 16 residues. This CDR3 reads CASSGTTSARADTQYF. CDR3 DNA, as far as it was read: TGTGCCAGCAGTGGGACGACTAGCGCTCGCGCGGATACG.

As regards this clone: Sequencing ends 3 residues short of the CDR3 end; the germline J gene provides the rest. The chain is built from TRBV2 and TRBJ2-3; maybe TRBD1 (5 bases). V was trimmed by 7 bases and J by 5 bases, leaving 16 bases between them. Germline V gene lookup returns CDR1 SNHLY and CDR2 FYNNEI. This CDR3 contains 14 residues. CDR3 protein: CASNGPTGRDTQYF. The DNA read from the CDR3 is TGTGCCAGCAACGGACCTACAGGTAGAGATACG.

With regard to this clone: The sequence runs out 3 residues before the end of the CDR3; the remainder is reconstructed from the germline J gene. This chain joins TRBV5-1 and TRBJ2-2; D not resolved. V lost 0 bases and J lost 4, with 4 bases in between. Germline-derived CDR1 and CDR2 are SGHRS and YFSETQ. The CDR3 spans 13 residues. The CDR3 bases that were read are TGCGCCAGCAGCTTGGTAGCCACCGGGGAG. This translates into CASSLVATGE. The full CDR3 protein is CASSLVATGELFF.